This T cell receptor (beta chain) was sequenced in a study of CD8 T cells in Susac syndrome. CDR3 length: 15 amino acids. CDR1 is LGHDT, CDR2 YNNKEL, per germline (reference sequence). V was cut by 1 base and J by 1 base, with 9 bases left in between. Reverse transcription of about 0.45 to 1 ug RNA was carried out with random hexamers. TCRdb analysed the immunoSEQ multiplex PCR reads with MiXCR anew, one entry per CDR3 protein. Of about 140,000 distinct CDR3 sequences listed, 90% to 95% were seen once; the top ten hold 0.095% to 0.14%. The V and J genes are TRBV3-1 and TRBJ2-3; no reliable D call. The source is a human donor with multiple sclerosis. The sequenced sample consisted of CD4+ T cells from PBMCs. The CDR3 bases are TGTGCCAGCAGCCAAGCGGAACCTGGCACAGATACGCAGTATTTT. Protein sequence: CASSQAEPGTDTQYF.